Below, one TCR beta chain is given with its context. The protocol was immunoSEQ multiplex PCR, while the TCRdb copy is restricted to in-frame clones and leaves out a portion. The sample shows roughly 2.2 million clones, approximately 93% of them seen only once. This specimen belongs to a study of shared clonotypes between healthy human individuals. The J segment lost 5 bases and the V segment lost 3 bases, leaving 7 bases of the junction unmatched. This CDR3 contains 16 residues. Per the germline V gene, CDR1 is SGHRS and CDR2 is YFSETQ. This receptor was identified in a man aged 18 to 29 in good health. Some clones in this sample may be carry-over from other donors' samples. Sequences were obtained from naive CD4+ T cells from PBMCs. Specified subset: CD45RA+ positively selected. This chain joins TRBV5-1 and TRBJ2-5, with TRBD2 matching 13 bases. The CDR3 spells CASSSGTSGAHETQYF. Written as DNA, the CDR3 is TGCGCCAGCAGCTCTGGGACTAGCGGGGCTCATGAGACCCAGTACTTC.